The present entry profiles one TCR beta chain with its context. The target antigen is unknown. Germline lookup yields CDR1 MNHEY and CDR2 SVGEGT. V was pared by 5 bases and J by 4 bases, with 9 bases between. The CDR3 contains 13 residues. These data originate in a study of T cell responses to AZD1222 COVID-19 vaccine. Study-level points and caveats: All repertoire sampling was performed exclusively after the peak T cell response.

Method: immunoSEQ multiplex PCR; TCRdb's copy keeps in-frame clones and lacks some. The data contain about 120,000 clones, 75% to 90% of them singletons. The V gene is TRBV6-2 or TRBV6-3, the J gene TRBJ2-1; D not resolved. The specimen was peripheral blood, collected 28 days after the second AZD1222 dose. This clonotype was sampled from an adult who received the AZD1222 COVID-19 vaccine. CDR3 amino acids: CASSTLWYNEQFF. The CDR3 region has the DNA TGTGCCAGCAGTACACTATGGTACAATGAGCAGTTCTTC.